The text below deals with one TCR beta chain. Its antigen is not known. CDR1 is SNHLY, CDR2 FYNNEI, per germline. Trimming took off 6 bases at V and 0 bases at J, with 8 bases between the two ends. This CDR3 region has 13 residues. Some clones are missing from TCRdb's copy, which holds only in-frame ones; the method was immunoSEQ multiplex PCR. The table includes tens of thousands of clones, roughly 88% detected once. The data are from a study of T cell responses to AZD1222 COVID-19 vaccine. Study-wide findings and caveats: White British donors predominated, females outnumbered males, and clonal diversity was possibly underestimated. The span of vaccine-associated CD4 TCRs extended across spike, with dominance at 160-218 and 743-854. Compared with day 0, the breadth and depth of the Spike-specific TCR repertoire rose significantly after two doses of AZD1222. Baseline serology detected seropositivity in only six AZD1222 recipients.

Here the sequenced sample was peripheral blood, taken 28 days after the second AZD1222 dose. The receptor was isolated from an adult who received the AZD1222 COVID-19 vaccine. The chain combines TRBV2 with TRBJ1-2; no definite D call. The CDR3 protein is CASSTGSNYGYTF. The DNA of the CDR3 is TGTGCCAGCAGCACCGGGTCTAACTATGGCTACACCTTC.